The present T cell receptor beta chain was sequenced within a study of control samples from healthy donors and cancer patients. TCRdb's copy holds only in-frame clones and misses some; the assay was immunoSEQ multiplex PCR. The sample has 40,000 to 60,000 clones; approximately 83% are singletons. CDR3 size: 16 residues. Per germline, CDR1 ENHRY and CDR2 SYGVKD. The V gene lost 4 bases and the J gene lost 2 bases, with 15 bases spanning the gap. The origin of this receptor is a woman aged 50 to 60 with lung cancer. The V gene is TRBV10-3, the J gene TRBJ1-3; D possibly corresponds to TRBD1 (6 bases). Input material: PBMCs. The CDR3 loop is CAISGSLQGTGNTIYF. CDR3 coding DNA: TGTGCCATCAGTGGGTCCCTACAGGGTACTGGAAACACCATATATTTT.